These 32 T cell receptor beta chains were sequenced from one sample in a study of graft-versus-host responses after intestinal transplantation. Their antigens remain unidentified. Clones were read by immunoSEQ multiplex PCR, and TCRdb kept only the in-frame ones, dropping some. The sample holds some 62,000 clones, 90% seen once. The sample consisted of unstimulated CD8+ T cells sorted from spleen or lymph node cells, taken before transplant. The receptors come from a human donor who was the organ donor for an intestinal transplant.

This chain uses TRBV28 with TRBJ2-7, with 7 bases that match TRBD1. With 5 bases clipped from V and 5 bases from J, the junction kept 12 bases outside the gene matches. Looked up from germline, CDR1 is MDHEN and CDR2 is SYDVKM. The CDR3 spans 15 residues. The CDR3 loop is CASSIRQGLTDEQYF. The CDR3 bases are TGTGCCAGCAGTATAAGACAGGGATTAACCGACGAGCAGTACTTC.

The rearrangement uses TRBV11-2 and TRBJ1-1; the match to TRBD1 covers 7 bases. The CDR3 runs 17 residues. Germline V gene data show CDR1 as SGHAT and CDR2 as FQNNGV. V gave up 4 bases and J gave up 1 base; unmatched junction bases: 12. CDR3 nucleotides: TGTGCCAGCAGCTCGCCACAGGGGTCGGAGACGAACACTGAAGCTTTCTTT. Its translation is CASSSPQGSETNTEAFF.

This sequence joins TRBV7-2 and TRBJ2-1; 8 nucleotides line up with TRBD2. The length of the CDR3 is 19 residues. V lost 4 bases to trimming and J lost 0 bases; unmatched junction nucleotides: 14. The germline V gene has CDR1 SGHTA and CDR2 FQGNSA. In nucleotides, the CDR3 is TGTGCCAGCAGCTCCCCGTTCCTAGCGGGCTACTGCTCCTACAATGAGCAGTTCTTC. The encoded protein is CASSSPFLAGYCSYNEQFF.

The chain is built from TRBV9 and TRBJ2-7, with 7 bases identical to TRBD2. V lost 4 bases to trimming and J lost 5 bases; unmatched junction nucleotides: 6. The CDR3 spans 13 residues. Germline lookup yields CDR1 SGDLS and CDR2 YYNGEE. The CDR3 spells CASSSSGDDEQYF. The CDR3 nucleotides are TGTGCCAGCAGCTCAAGCGGGGACGACGAGCAGTACTTC. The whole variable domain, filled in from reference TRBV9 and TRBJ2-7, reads DSGVTQTPKHLITATGQRVTLRCSPRSGDLSVYWYQQSLDQGLQFLIQYYNGEERAKGNILERFSAQQFPDLHSELNLSSLELGDSALYFCASSSSGDDEQYFGPGTRLTVT.

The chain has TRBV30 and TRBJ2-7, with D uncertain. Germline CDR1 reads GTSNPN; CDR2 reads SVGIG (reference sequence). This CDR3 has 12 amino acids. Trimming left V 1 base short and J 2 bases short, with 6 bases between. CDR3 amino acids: CAWSDTAYEQYF. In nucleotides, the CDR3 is TGTGCCTGGAGTGATACAGCCTACGAGCAGTACTTC.

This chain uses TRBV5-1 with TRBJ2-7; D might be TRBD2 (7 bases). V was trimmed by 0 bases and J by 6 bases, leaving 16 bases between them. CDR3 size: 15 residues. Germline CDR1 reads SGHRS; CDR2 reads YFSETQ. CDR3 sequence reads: CASSLARGGYREQYF. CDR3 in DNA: TGCGCCAGCAGCTTGGCGAGGGGGGGGTATCGCGAGCAGTACTTC.

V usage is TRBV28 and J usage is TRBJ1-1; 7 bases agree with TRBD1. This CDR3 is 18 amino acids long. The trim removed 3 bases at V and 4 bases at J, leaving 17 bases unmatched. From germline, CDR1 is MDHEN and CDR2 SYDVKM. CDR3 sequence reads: CASSFSHLIGTESTEAFF. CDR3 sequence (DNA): TGTGCCAGCAGTTTTTCCCACCTCATTGGGACAGAGAGCACTGAAGCTTTCTTT.

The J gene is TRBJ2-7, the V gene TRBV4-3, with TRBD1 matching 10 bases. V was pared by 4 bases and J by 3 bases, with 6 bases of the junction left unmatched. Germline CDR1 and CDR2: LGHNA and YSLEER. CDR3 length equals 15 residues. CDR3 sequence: CASSLETGGLYEQYF. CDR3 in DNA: TGCGCCAGCAGCCTTGAGACAGGGGGCCTCTACGAGCAGTACTTC.

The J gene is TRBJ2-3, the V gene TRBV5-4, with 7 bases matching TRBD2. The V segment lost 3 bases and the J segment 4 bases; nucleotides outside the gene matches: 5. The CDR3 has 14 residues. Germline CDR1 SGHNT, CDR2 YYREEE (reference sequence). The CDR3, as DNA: TGTGCCAGCAGCTCGGGAGGTCGGCCAGATACGCAGTATTTT. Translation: CASSSGGRPDTQYF. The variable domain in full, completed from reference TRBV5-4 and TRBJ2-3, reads ETGVTQSPTHLIKTRGQQVTLRCSSQSGHNTVSWYQQALGQGPQFIFQYYREEENGRGNFPPRFSGLQFPNYSSELNVNALELDDSALYLCASSSGGRPDTQYFGPGTRLTVL.

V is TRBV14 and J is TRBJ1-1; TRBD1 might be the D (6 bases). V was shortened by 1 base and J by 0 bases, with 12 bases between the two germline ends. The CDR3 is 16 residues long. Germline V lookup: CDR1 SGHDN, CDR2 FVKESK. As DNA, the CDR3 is TGTGCCAGCAGCCAAGGGATTCGGGACATGAACACTGAAGCTTTCTTT. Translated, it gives CASSQGIRDMNTEAFF.

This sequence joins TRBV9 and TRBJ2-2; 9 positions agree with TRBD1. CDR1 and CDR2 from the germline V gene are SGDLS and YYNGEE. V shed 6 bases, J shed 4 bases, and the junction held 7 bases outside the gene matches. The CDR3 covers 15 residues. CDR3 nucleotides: TGTGCCAGCACCAGACAGGGGGTCCCCACCGGGGAGCTGTTTTTT. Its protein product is CASTRQGVPTGELFF.

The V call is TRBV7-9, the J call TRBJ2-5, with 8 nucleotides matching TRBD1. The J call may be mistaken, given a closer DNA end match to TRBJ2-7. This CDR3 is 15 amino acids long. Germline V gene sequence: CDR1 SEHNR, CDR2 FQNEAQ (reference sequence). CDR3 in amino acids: CASSSQRQGSYEQYF. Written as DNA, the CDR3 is TGTGCCAGCAGCTCGCAAAGACAGGGGTCCTACGAGCAGTACTTC.

DNA for the CDR3: TGTGCCAGCAGACCCTCCCAGTCGAGCGGGGCCTACAATGAGCAGTTCTTC. This translates into CASRPSQSSGAYNEQFF. The V gene is TRBV7-2, the J gene TRBJ2-1, with 7 bases matching TRBD2. Trimming at V came to 6 bases and at J to 2 bases, leaving 13 bases not matched to a gene. The V gene's germline CDR1 is SGHTA and CDR2 FQGNSA. The CDR3 is made up of 17 amino acids.

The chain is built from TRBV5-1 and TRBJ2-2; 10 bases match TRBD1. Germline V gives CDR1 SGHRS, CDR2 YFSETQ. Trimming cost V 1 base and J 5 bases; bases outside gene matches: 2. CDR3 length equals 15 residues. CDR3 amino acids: CASSLWDRGTGELFF. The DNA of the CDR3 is TGCGCCAGCAGCTTGTGGGACAGGGGTACCGGGGAGCTGTTTTTT.

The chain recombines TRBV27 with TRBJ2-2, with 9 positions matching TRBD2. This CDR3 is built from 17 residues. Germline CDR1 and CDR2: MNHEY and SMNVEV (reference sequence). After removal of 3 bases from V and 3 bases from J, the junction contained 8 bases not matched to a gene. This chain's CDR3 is CASSFEVAGADTGELFF. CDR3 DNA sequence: TGTGCCAGCAGTTTCGAGGTAGCGGGAGCAGACACCGGGGAGCTGTTTTTT.

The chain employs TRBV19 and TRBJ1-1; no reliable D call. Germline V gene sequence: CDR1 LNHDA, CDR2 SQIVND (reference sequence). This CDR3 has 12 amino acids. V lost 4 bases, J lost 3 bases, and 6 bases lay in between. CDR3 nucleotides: TGTGCCAGTAGTACAGGTGACACTGAAGCTTTCTTT. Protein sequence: CASSTGDTEAFF.

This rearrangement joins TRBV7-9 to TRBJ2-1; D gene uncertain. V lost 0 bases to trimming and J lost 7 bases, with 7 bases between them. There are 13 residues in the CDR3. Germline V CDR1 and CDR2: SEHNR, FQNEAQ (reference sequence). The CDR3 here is CASSLALTNEQFF. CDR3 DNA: TGTGCCAGCAGCTTAGCGCTTACTAATGAGCAGTTCTTC.

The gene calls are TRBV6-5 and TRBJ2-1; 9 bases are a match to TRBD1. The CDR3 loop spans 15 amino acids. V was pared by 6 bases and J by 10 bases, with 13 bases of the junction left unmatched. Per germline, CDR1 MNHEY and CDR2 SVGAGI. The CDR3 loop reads CASRPTRDRVREQFF. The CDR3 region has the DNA TGTGCCAGCAGACCCACTCGGGACAGGGTGAGAGAGCAGTTCTTC.

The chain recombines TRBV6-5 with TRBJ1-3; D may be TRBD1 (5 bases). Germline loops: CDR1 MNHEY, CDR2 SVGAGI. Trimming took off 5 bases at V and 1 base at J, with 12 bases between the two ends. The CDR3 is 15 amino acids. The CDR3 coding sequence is TGTGCCAGCAGTGCCGAGGAGGGGTCTGGAAACACCATATATTTT. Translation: CASSAEEGSGNTIYF.

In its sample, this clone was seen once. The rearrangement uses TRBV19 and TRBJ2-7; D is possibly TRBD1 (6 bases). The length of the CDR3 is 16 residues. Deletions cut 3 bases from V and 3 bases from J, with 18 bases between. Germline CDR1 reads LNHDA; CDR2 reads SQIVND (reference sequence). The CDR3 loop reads CASSITILGQNYEQYF. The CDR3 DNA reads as TGTGCCAGTAGTATTACGATCCTGGGACAAAACTACGAGCAGTACTTC. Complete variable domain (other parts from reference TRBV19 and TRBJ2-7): DGGITQSPKYLFRKEGQNVTLSCEQNLNHDAMYWYRQDPGQGLRLIYYSQIVNDFQKGDIAEGYSVSREKKESFPLTVTSAQKNPTAFYLCASSITILGQNYEQYFGPGTRLTVT.

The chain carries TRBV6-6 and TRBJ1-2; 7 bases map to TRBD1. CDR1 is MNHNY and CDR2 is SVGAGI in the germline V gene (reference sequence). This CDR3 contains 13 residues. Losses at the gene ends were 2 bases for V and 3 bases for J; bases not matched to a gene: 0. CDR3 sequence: CASSYGTDYGYTF. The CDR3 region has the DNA TGTGCCAGCAGTTACGGGACAGACTATGGCTACACCTTC.

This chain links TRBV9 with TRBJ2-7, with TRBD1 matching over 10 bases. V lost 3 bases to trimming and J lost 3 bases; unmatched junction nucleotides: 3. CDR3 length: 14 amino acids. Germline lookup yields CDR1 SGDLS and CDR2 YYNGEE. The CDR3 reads CASSAGQGGYEQYF. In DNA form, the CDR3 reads TGTGCCAGCAGCGCCGGACAGGGGGGCTACGAGCAGTACTTC.

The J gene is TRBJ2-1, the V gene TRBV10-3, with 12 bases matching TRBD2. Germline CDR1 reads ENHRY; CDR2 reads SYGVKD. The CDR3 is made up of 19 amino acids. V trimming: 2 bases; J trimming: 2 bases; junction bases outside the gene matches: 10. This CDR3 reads CAISEPASGRVYPYNEQFF. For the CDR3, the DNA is TGTGCCATCAGTGAGCCCGCTAGCGGGAGGGTCTATCCCTACAATGAGCAGTTCTTC.

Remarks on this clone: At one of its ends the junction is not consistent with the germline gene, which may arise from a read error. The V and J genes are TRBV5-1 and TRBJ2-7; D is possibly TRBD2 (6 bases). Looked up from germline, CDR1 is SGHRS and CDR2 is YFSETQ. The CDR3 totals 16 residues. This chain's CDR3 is CASSLAQGGLSSEQYF. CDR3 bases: TGCGCCAGCAGCTTGGCCCAGGGAGGCCTTTCCTCCGAGCAGTACTTC.

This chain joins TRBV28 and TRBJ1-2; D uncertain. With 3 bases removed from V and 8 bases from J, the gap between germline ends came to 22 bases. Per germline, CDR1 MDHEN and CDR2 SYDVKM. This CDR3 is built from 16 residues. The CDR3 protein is CASSFRSDSGRKGYTF. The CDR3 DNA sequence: TGTGCCAGCAGTTTTAGGTCGGACTCCGGGAGGAAAGGCTACACCTTC.

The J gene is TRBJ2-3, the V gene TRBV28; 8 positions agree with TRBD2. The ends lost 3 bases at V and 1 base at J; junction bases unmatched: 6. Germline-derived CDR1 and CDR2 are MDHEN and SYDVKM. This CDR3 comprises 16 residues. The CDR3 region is CASSFAGGSGTDTQYF. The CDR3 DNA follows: TGTGCCAGCAGTTTCGCGGGAGGTTCTGGCACAGATACGCAGTATTTT.

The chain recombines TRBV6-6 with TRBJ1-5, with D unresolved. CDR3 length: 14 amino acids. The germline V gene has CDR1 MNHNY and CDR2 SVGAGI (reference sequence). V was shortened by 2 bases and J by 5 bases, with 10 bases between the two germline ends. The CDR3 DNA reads TGTGCCAGCAGTTACGCTGGGGAGTATCAGCCCCAGCATTTT. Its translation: CASSYAGEYQPQHF.

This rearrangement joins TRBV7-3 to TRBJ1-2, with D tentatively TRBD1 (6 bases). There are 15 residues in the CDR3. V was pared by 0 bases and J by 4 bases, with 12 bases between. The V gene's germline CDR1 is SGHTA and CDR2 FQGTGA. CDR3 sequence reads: CASSLTGGPFYGYTF. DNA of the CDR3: TGTGCCAGCAGCTTAACGGGGGGGCCGTTCTATGGCTACACCTTC.

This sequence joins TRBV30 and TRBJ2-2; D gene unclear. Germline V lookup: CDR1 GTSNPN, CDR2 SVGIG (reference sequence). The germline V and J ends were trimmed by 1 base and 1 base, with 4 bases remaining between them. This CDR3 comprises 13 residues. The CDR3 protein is CAWSALNTGELFF. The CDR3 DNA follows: TGTGCCTGGAGTGCACTGAACACCGGGGAGCTGTTTTTT.

The CDR3 reads CAWSVMQGQSQFF. In DNA, the CDR3 is TGTGCCTGGAGTGTAATGCAGGGCCAGTCCCAGTTCTTC. The chain has TRBV30 and TRBJ2-1; tentatively, D is TRBD1 (5 bases). The CDR3 has 13 amino acids. The V and J ends lost 0 bases and 13 bases respectively, with 16 bases between them. Germline loops: CDR1 GTSNPN, CDR2 SVGIG (reference sequence).

In DNA, the CDR3 is TGTGCCAGTAATGTAGGGGGCAATCAGCCCCAGCATTTT. Translating it yields CASNVGGNQPQHF. The chain employs TRBV19 and TRBJ1-5; perhaps TRBD1 as D (5 bases). CDR3 length: 13 residues. The ends were cut back, 7 bases at V and 2 bases at J, with 9 bases in the middle. CDR1 is LNHDA and CDR2 is SQIVND in the germline V gene (reference sequence). The whole variable domain, remainder taken from reference TRBV19 and TRBJ1-5, is DGGITQSPKYLFRKEGQNVTLSCEQNLNHDAMYWYRQDPGQGLRLIYYSQIVNDFQKGDIAEGYSVSREKKESFPLTVTSAQKNPTAFYLCASNVGGNQPQHFGDGTRLSIL.

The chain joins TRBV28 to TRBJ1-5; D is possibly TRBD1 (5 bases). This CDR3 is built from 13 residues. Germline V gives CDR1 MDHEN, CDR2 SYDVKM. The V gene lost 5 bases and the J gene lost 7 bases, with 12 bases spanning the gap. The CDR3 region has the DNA TGTGCCAGCAGTGGTCCAGGGCTCCAGCCCCAGCATTTT. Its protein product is CASSGPGLQPQHF.